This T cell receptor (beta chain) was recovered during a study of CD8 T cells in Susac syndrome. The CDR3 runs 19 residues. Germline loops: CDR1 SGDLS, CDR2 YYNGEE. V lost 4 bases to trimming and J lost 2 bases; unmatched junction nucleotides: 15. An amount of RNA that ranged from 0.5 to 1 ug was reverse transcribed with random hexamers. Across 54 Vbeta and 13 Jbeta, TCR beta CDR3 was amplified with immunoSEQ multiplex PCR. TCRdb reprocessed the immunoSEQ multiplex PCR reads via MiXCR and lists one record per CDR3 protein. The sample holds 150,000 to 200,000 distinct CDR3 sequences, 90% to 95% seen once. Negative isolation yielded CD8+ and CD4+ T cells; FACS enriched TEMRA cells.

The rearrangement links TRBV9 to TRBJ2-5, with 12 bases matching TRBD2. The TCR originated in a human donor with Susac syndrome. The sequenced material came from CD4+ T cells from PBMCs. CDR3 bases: TGTGCCAGCAGCCCCTCAGCTAGCGGGGGGGTTGGATGGCAAGAGACCCAGTACTTC. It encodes CASSPSASGGVGWQETQYF.